This TCR beta chain was profiled in a study of T-cell reconstitution after alpha-beta-depleted transplantation in children. The V end was cut by 2 bases, the J end by 9 bases, with 9 bases between. From germline, CDR1 is MRHNA and CDR2 SNTAGT. This CDR3 spans 12 amino acids. A TCRbeta library incorporating unique molecular identifiers was prepared. TCRdb used MiXCR to reprocess the PCR reads, holding one entry per CDR3 protein. The sample has 100,000 to 120,000 distinct CDR3 sequences; 5% to 8% are singletons. At least ten counts were recorded for this clonotype. Its target is unknown. Study results and caveats: It was surviving recipient T cells and thymic progenitors that gave some patients high TCRbeta diversity at day 60.

The chain carries TRBV6-4 and TRBJ2-3; TRBD1 or TRBD2 may be the D gene (5 bases each). The TCR originated in a male patient between 2 and 10 years old who had a stem cell transplant for acute lymphoblastic leukemia, so the T cells may come from the graft donor. This specimen consisted of PBMCs, mostly from graft donor cells, obtained 360 days after TCRalphabeta/CD19-depleted stem cell transplant. As DNA, the CDR3 is TGTGCCAGCAGTGACGGGTGGGGGACGCAGTATTTT. Translating gives CASSDGWGTQYF.